One and the same sample provided the 21 T cell receptor beta chains below, sequenced in a study of CXCR3-negative and CXCR3-positive naive CD8 T cells. Overall study findings and caveats: For CXCR3-positive naive cells, TRB CDR3s were more hydrophobic than those of CXCR3-negative naive cells.

It was by 5' RACE with UMI labels that the TRB cDNA libraries were prepared. With the 5' RACE reads reprocessed, TCRdb shows one record per CDR3 protein and no DNA. Here the sample table reports some 100,000 distinct CDR3 sequences. These receptors have no known antigen. The specimen sequenced was naive CXCR3+ CD8+ T cells from blood. The subset: CD45RO-CCR7+CD27+CD95- naive CD8+ T cells expressing CXCR3 (TNR3+). These receptors came from a human donor in good health. Some clones in this sample may be carry-over from other donors' samples.

CDR3 protein: CASSPTGSWAYEQYF. The chain employs TRBV27 and TRBJ2-7. The CDR3 contains 15 residues. Germline assignment: CDR1 MNHEY and CDR2 SMNVEV (reference sequence).

The chain has TRBV11-2 and TRBJ2-3; TCRdb selects TRBD1, and the lack of DNA leaves this call unchecked. Germline loops: CDR1 SGHAT, CDR2 FQNNGV. The CDR3 totals 17 residues. The CDR3 reads CASSPLRTGINTDTQYF.

The V and J genes are TRBV5-5 and TRBJ2-1; TCRdb's D call, TRBD1, is unchecked because there is no DNA. In germline, CDR1 is SGHKS, CDR2 YYEKEE (reference sequence). The CDR3 extends over 14 amino acids. This CDR3 reads CASSFNVGGYEQFF.

The genes are TRBV28 and TRBJ1-2. Germline CDR1 reads MDHEN; CDR2 reads SYDVKM. The CDR3 extends over 13 amino acids. The CDR3 sequence is CASRRISKNGYTF.

This chain uses TRBV29-1 with TRBJ2-1; TCRdb proposes TRBD2, but this gene call is untestable without DNA. The CDR3 loop spans 13 amino acids. Germline assignment: CDR1 SQVTM and CDR2 ANQGSEA. CDR3 protein: CVSSATKNNEQFF.

The V gene is TRBV21-1, the J gene TRBJ2-7. TRBV21-1 is listed as a pseudogene. The CDR3 contains 12 residues. CDR3 protein: CASSNRIYEQYF.

V gene TRBV7-9 combines with J gene TRBJ2-7. Germline V gene data show CDR1 as SEHNR and CDR2 as FQNEAQ (reference sequence). The CDR3 contains 14 residues. This CDR3 is CASSLGTSWYEQYF.

The chain is built from TRBV29-1 and TRBJ2-7; TCRdb's D call, TRBD2, is unchecked because there is no DNA. Germline CDR1 and CDR2: SQVTM and ANQGSEA. This CDR3 contains 13 residues. CDR3 residues: CSVRQGPVEEQYF.

This rearrangement joins TRBV28 to TRBJ2-2; TCRdb proposes TRBD2, but this gene call is untestable without DNA. The germline V gene has CDR1 MDHEN and CDR2 SYDVKM. This CDR3 spans 14 amino acids. The CDR3 spells CASSPAGEDGELFF. Full variable domain (outside the CDR3, taken from reference TRBV28 and TRBJ2-2): DVKVTQSSRYLVKRTGEKVFLECVQDMDHENMFWYRQDPGLGLRLIYFSYDVKMKEKGDIPEGYSVSREKKERFSLILESASTNQTSMYLCASSPAGEDGELFFGEGSRLTVL.

The chain carries TRBV25-1 and TRBJ2-3; TCRdb gives TRBD1 as the D gene, but with no DNA this cannot be confirmed. The CDR3 totals 15 residues. Germline V gene data show CDR1 as MGHDK and CDR2 as SYGVNS. CDR3 protein: CASSEIGRSTDTQYF.

The chain uses TRBV5-1 and TRBJ2-1; the D call from TCRdb, TRBD2, cannot be confirmed without DNA. This CDR3 comprises 16 residues. Looked up from germline, CDR1 is SGHRS and CDR2 is YFSETQ. The CDR3 sequence: CASSSMTSGLYNEQFF.

V gene TRBV6-2 or TRBV6-3 combines with J gene TRBJ2-5; TCRdb's D gene call, TRBD1, goes unchecked for lack of DNA. This CDR3 is built from 15 residues. Per germline, CDR1 MNHEY and CDR2 SVGEGT. CDR3 loop: CASSYGRARQETQYF.

CDR3 region: CASSSGLAGRSQETQYF. The gene calls are TRBV5-1 and TRBJ2-5; TCRdb's D call, TRBD2, is unchecked because there is no DNA. The CDR3 extends over 17 amino acids. The germline gives CDR1 SGHRS, CDR2 YFSETQ.

This chain connects TRBV19 to TRBJ2-2; the TCRdb call, TRBD1, lacks DNA for checking. The CDR3 contains 15 residues. Per germline, CDR1 LNHDA and CDR2 SQIVND (reference sequence). CDR3 loop: CASSTSTGNTGELFF. The whole variable domain, filled in from reference TRBV19 and TRBJ2-2, reads DGGITQSPKYLFRKEGQNVTLSCEQNLNHDAMYWYRQDPGQGLRLIYYSQIVNDFQKGDIAEGYSVSREKKESFPLTVTSAQKNPTAFYLCASSTSTGNTGELFFGEGSRLTVL.

The gene calls are TRBV13 and TRBJ2-7. Germline loops: CDR1 PRHDT, CDR2 FYEKMQ (reference sequence). The CDR3 covers 15 residues. This CDR3 reads CASSLTAGGPYEQYF.

CDR3 amino acids: CSVGWGRIEKLFF. The rearrangement uses TRBV29-1 and TRBJ1-4; the D gene TCRdb calls, TRBD1, cannot be checked with no DNA. This CDR3 contains 13 residues. Germline V lookup: CDR1 SQVTM, CDR2 ANQGSEA. Based on the CDR3 plus reference TRBV29-1 and TRBJ1-4, the full variable domain is SAVISQKPSRDICQRGTSLTIQCQVDSQVTMMFWYRQQPGQSLTLIATANQGSEATYESGFVIDKFPISRPNLTFSTLTVSNMSPEDSSIYLCSVGWGRIEKLFFGSGTQLSVL.

The rearrangement uses TRBV3-1 and TRBJ2-7. This CDR3 spans 16 amino acids. CDR1 is LGHDT, CDR2 YNNKEL, per germline (reference sequence). The CDR3: CASSQVFGGLSYEQYF.

The rearrangement joins TRBV6-6 to TRBJ2-5; TCRdb calls TRBD1, which cannot be checked without DNA. The CDR3 consists of 13 residues. Germline CDR1 reads MNHNY; CDR2 reads SVGAGI (reference sequence). The CDR3 loop is CASSWPGGETQYF.

The gene calls are TRBV12-3 or TRBV12-4 and TRBJ1-3; the TCRdb D gene call, TRBD1, has no DNA to confirm it. The CDR3 length is 17 residues. CDR3 in amino acids: CASSLGSPFSSGNTIYF.

The chain has TRBV5-6 and TRBJ2-7; TCRdb's D gene call, TRBD2, goes unchecked for lack of DNA. In germline, CDR1 is SGHDT, CDR2 YYEEEE. CDR3 size: 15 residues. CDR3 loop: CASSLEGYLLAEQYF.

The chain carries TRBV5-1 and TRBJ2-1. The germline CDR1 and CDR2 sequences are SGHRS and YFSETQ. The CDR3 is 13 residues long. This CDR3 reads CASSLGDNNEQFF.